This T cell receptor beta chain was identified during a study of CD8 T cell repertoires and HIV-1 epitope variants. On the study more broadly: Separate wells received one of Twenty-five Gag or Nef variant peptides.

This CDR3 has 13 residues. V was clipped by 5 bases and J by 6 bases; unmatched bases: 6. Germline V gene sequence: CDR1 PRHDT, CDR2 FYEKMQ (reference sequence). Profiled with immunoSEQ multiplex PCR; TCRdb holds only in-frame clones, not every one. The table shows about 5,000 clones, with approximately 64% occurring only once. This clone was observed a few times. The antigen remains undetermined. This receptor was obtained from a male donor with HIV. Material for sequencing was cultured CD8+ T cells derived from PBMCs. The chain couples TRBV13 to TRBJ1-1; 7 nucleotides line up with TRBD1. CDR3 amino acids: CASSHTGDSEAFF. DNA for the CDR3: TGTGCCAGCAGCCATACAGGGGACTCTGAAGCTTTCTTT.